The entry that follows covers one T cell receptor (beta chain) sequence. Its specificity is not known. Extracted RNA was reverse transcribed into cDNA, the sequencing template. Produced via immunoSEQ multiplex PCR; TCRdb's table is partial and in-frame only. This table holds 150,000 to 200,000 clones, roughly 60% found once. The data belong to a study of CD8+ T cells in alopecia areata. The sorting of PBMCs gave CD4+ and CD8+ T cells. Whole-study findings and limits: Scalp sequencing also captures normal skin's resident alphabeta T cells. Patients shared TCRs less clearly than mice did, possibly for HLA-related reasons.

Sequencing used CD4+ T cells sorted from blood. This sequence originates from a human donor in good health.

CDR3 region: CSVEVGANTEAFF. CDR3 DNA: TGCAGCGTTGAAGTAGGGGCGAACACTGAAGCTTTCTTT. The chain employs TRBV29-1 and TRBJ1-1, with D perhaps TRBD1 (5 bases). V shed 1 base and J shed 1 base, with 7 bases lying between them. The CDR3 runs 13 residues. Germline lookup yields CDR1 SQVTM and CDR2 ANQGSEA.